The next 21 T cell receptor beta chains were all read from a single sample in a study of technical replicates of blood from several donors. Data came from immunoSEQ multiplex PCR; TCRdb stores just in-frame clones and leaves some out. This sample yields approximately 59,000 clones, of which around 85% are seen a single time; 5% belongs to the top ten. The material sequenced was PBMCs. The receptors were gathered from a human donor in good health. Some clones in this sample may be carry-over from other donors' samples.

This clone showed up just a few times. V gene TRBV19 combines with J gene TRBJ1-2, with D perhaps matching TRBD1 (5 bases). V was pared by 6 bases and J by 4 bases, with 9 bases between. The CDR3 has 12 amino acids. Per the germline V gene, CDR1 is LNHDA and CDR2 is SQIVND (reference sequence). CDR3 residues: CASSKQGYGYTF. Here the CDR3 DNA reads TGTGCCAGTAGCAAGCAGGGCTATGGCTACACCTTC.

The J gene is TRBJ2-3, the V gene TRBV5-1; TRBD1 agrees at 10 bases. Germline V lookup: CDR1 SGHRS, CDR2 YFSETQ. The CDR3 contains 15 residues. Trimming took 4 bases from V and 1 from J; bases not matched to a gene: 3. CDR3 sequence reads: CASSTGQGGTDTQYF. The CDR3 DNA sequence: TGCGCCAGCAGCACCGGACAGGGGGGCACAGATACGCAGTATTTT.

The gene calls are TRBV7-2 and TRBJ2-1, with D perhaps TRBD2 (6 bases). The V gene's germline CDR1 is SGHTA and CDR2 FQGNSA. CDR3 length: 15 amino acids. Trimming removed 5 bases at V and 5 bases at J, with 16 bases between. The chain's CDR3 is CASSSGLGFDNEQFF. CDR3 DNA sequence: TGTGCCAGCAGCAGCGGGCTAGGGTTTGACAATGAGCAGTTCTTC.

The rearrangement joins TRBV11-1 to TRBJ2-7, with D possibly matching TRBD2 (5 bases). V was pared by 5 bases and J by 2 bases, with 13 bases between. The CDR3 length is 14 residues. CDR1 and CDR2 (germline): SGHAT, FQDESV (reference sequence). CDR3 residues: CASSQTTEAYEQYF. CDR3 in DNA: TGTGCCAGCAGCCAGACTACCGAAGCCTACGAGCAGTACTTC.

The chain links TRBV7-2 to TRBJ2-3; 7 positions match TRBD2. This CDR3 region has 14 residues. Losses at the gene ends were 7 bases for V and 3 bases for J; bases not matched to a gene: 7. CDR1 is SGHTA, CDR2 FQGNSA, per germline. CDR3 DNA sequence: TGTGCCAGCAAGAGGGGCGGGAGTACAGATACGCAGTATTTT. Amino acids: CASKRGGSTDTQYF.

The chain employs TRBV4-2 and TRBJ2-1; 9 bases line up with TRBD1. There are 15 residues in the CDR3. Germline assignment: CDR1 LGHNA and CDR2 YNFKEQ. The J segment lost 7 bases and the V segment lost 7 bases, leaving 11 bases of the junction unmatched. DNA of the CDR3: TGTGCCAGCACCCCTACAGGGGGCGGAACGAATGAGCAGTTCTTC. Amino acids: CASTPTGGGTNEQFF.

This clone has more than one count but fewer than ten. Relative to the germline gene, one junction end is altered; a read error may explain this. The chain carries TRBV7-3 and TRBJ1-1; 11 nucleotides agree with TRBD1. The germline CDR1 and CDR2 sequences are SGHTA and FQGTGA. CDR3 length: 14 amino acids. This chain's CDR3 is CASSLGTGGAEAFF. CDR3 DNA sequence: TGCGCCAGCAGCTTAGGGACAGGGGGTGCTGAAGCTTTCTTT.

Note on this clone: In the same sample, other DNA sequences code for this CDR3. The chain carries TRBV5-1 and TRBJ2-7, with D perhaps matching TRBD1 (5 bases). The CDR3 runs 15 residues. Germline V gene lookup returns CDR1 SGHRS and CDR2 YFSETQ. V lost 7 bases to trimming and J lost 4 bases, with 21 bases between them. CDR3 sequence: CASRRQGDPKYEQYF. Written as DNA, the CDR3 is TGCGCCAGCCGAAGGCAGGGCGACCCAAAATACGAGCAGTACTTC.

V is TRBV4-3 and J is TRBJ1-3, with a tentative D call TRBD1 (5 bases). V was shortened by 0 bases and J by 3 bases, with 15 bases between the two germline ends. The CDR3 is 17 residues long. Germline V CDR1 and CDR2: LGHNA, YSLEER. CDR3 region: CASSQDFVWGFGNTIYF. In DNA, the CDR3 is TGCGCCAGCAGCCAAGATTTCGTCTGGGGCTTTGGAAACACCATATATTTT.

This chain connects TRBV11-1 to TRBJ2-2; 8 nucleotides line up with TRBD2. Trimming at V came to 3 bases and at J to 4 bases, leaving 10 bases not matched to a gene. The CDR3 spans 17 residues. The germline gives CDR1 SGHAT, CDR2 FQDESV (reference sequence). The CDR3 spells CASSLGVGGGRTGELFF. The CDR3 DNA reads as TGTGCCAGCAGCTTGGGTGTCGGCGGGGGGCGCACCGGGGAGCTGTTTTTT.

The CDR3 is CASSRVRTGNTDTQYF. In DNA form, the CDR3 reads TGTGCCAGCAGCCGGGTTCGGACAGGGAACACAGATACGCAGTATTTT. The chain joins TRBV7-9 to TRBJ2-3, with 8 positions matching TRBD1. The V segment lost 5 bases and the J segment 2 bases; nucleotides outside the gene matches: 9. Germline-derived CDR1 and CDR2 are SEHNR and FQNEAQ (reference sequence). The CDR3 runs 16 residues.

This chain joins TRBV9 and TRBJ2-2; TRBD2 matches 14 bases. V shed 0 bases and J 4 bases; nucleotides not matched to a gene: 20. Looked up from germline, CDR1 is SGDLS and CDR2 is YYNGEE. The CDR3 length is 23 residues. In nucleotides, the CDR3 is TGTGCCAGCAGCGTAGAGGGGGGGTACCTCGGACTAGCGGGGGGCCGGGGCACCGGGGAGCTGTTTTTT. Translated, it gives CASSVEGGYLGLAGGRGTGELFF.

The chain recombines TRBV6-1 with TRBJ2-1; 8 nucleotides align to TRBD1. Per germline, CDR1 MNHNS and CDR2 SASEGT. The CDR3 totals 14 residues. J was trimmed by 12 bases and V by 5 bases; bases with no gene match: 12. The CDR3 bases are TGTGCCAGCAGTTCGAAGACAGGGGCGGGCGGGCAGTTCTTC. Translated: CASSSKTGAGGQFF.

The CDR3 DNA reads as TGTGCCATCAGTGAGCAAGTTCGGGCAGGGTCATCACCCCTCCACTTT. It translates to CAISEQVRAGSSPLHF. This chain uses TRBV10-3 with TRBJ1-6; D might be TRBD1 (5 bases). V was pared by 2 bases and J by 10 bases, with 18 bases between. The CDR3 runs to 16 residues. The germline V gene has CDR1 ENHRY and CDR2 SYGVKD.

This clone has just one count. This chain uses TRBV5-8 with TRBJ1-3; 8 nucleotides align to TRBD1. The CDR3 covers 16 residues. Germline lookup yields CDR1 SGHTS and CDR2 YDEGEE. Trimming cost V 4 bases and J 4 bases; bases outside gene matches: 10. This chain's CDR3 is CASSLGGTGAGNTIYF. Here the CDR3 DNA reads TGTGCCAGCAGCCTGGGAGGGACAGGCGCAGGAAACACCATATATTTT. The full variable domain, in which reference TRBV5-8 and TRBJ1-3 provide the parts outside the CDR3, is EAGVTQSPTHLIKTRGQQATLRCSPISGHTSVYWYQQALGLGLQFLLWYDEGEERNRGNFPPRFSGRQFPNYSSELNVNALELEDSALYLCASSLGGTGAGNTIYFGEGSWLTVV.

The V call is TRBV7-3, the J call TRBJ2-1, with TRBD2 matching 7 bases. The junction had 7 bases not matched to a gene; V was cut back by 5 bases and J by 6 bases. CDR1 is SGHTA and CDR2 is FQGTGA in the germline V gene. This CDR3 has 14 residues. The CDR3 is CASSGGLGGNEQFF. The CDR3 DNA is TGTGCCAGCAGCGGTGGACTAGGCGGCAATGAGCAGTTCTTC.

This clone has just one count. V usage is TRBV7-8 and J usage is TRBJ1-2; 7 bases align to TRBD1. J lost 6 bases, V lost 4 bases, and 14 bases had no gene match. The germline V gene has CDR1 SGHVS and CDR2 FQNEAQ. The CDR3 contains 16 residues. The CDR3 bases are TGTGCCAGCAGCTCCGGGACAGTCTCAAGAGGGGATGGCTACACCTTC. This encodes CASSSGTVSRGDGYTF.

The V call is TRBV6-1, the J call TRBJ1-2; 8 bases are a match to TRBD1. The germline gives CDR1 MNHNS, CDR2 SASEGT. The V gene end was trimmed by 0 bases and the J gene end by 7 bases; junction bases not matched to a gene: 4. The CDR3 extends over 14 amino acids. The CDR3 DNA is TGTGCCAGCAGTGAAGCTGGACAGGGTCGTGGCTACACCTTC. This translates into CASSEAGQGRGYTF.

The rearrangement uses TRBV14 and TRBJ1-1, with no clear D. The germline V gene has CDR1 SGHDN and CDR2 FVKESK. CDR3 length: 14 amino acids. The V and J ends lost 0 bases and 6 bases respectively, with 11 bases between them. Here the CDR3 DNA reads TGTGCCAGCAGCCAAGATCGATGGAGGCCTGAAGCTTTCTTT. It translates to CASSQDRWRPEAFF.

The chain recombines TRBV15 with TRBJ2-7; tentative D call: TRBD2 (6 bases). Germline CDR1 reads LNHNV; CDR2 reads YYDKDF (reference sequence). There are 12 residues in the CDR3. Trimming took off 6 bases at V and 3 bases at J, with 9 bases between the two ends. In nucleotides, the CDR3 is TGTGCCACCAGAGGCGGGAACTACGAGCAGTACTTC. Its translation is CATRGGNYEQYF. The full variable domain, its missing parts supplied by reference TRBV15 and TRBJ2-7, is DAMVIQNPRYQVTQFGKPVTLSCSQTLNHNVMYWYQQKSSQAPKLLFHYYDKDFNNEADTPDNFQSRRPNTSFCFLDIRSPGLGDTAMYLCATRGGNYEQYFGPGTRLTVT.

This chain links TRBV2 with TRBJ2-6; 8 bases align to TRBD1. The CDR3 has 17 amino acids. The germline gives CDR1 SNHLY, CDR2 FYNNEI. Trimming took 4 bases from V and 4 from J; bases not matched to a gene: 9. CDR3 protein: CASSGGQVVSGANVLTF. CDR3 sequence (DNA): TGTGCCAGCAGTGGGGGACAGGTGGTCTCAGGGGCCAACGTCCTGACTTTC.